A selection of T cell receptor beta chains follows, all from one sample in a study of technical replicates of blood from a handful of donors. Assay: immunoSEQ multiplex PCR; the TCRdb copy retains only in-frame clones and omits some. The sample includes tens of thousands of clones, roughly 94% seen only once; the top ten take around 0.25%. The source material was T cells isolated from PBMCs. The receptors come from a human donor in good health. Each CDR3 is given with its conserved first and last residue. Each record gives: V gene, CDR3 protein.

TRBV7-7	CARDTERGLLETQYF
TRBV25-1	CASSELRGGETQYF
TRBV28	CASSSPGQASYEQYF
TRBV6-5	CASRRQGGYEQYF
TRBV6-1	CASSEQGATYEQYF
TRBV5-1	CASSITGTGEETQYF
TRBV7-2	CASSLQVAGQPQHF
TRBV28	CASSLHRLAGGHSYEQYF
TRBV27	CASTSRDNEQFF
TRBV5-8	CASSSGQGSNYGYTF
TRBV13	CASSLSFRLSGELFF
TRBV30	CAWSRGSGTEAFF
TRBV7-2	CASSYPEVGLDTQYF
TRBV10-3	CAISEGDSLYEQYF
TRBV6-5	CASRSFGDTQYF
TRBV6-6	CASSQAAQPQHF
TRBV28	CASGNPKTGGDTEAFF
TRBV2	CASSDPALPVTNQPQHF
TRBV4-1	CASSQVGQSYEQYF
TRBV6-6	CASSSPGEGVWEQYF
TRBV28	CASSPLTKGAPGYTF
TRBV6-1	CASSADRVGAFF
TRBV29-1	CSVDLSWLNEQFF
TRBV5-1	CASTPRGTANTGELFF
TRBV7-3	CASSPPGVSYNEQFF
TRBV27	CASSRTGGGYTF
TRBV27	CASSLSGENEKLFF
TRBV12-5	CASGLEIHMNTEAFF
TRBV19	CASSTETGGVRKLFF
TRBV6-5	CASSKFGQLNTEAFF
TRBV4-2	CASSQAGLGLASDTQYF
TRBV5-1	CASSPGLAGDPRYNEQFF
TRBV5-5	CASSLAPGNSPLHF
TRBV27	CASSLSAGALNQPQHF
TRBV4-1	CASSPRTSFRTDTQYF
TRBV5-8	CASSLTGETQYF
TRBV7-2	CASSQWRTGIHGYTF
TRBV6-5	CASSLSSVVDTQYF
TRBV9	CASSPREGRVGYTF
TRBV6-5	CASGQGDWYEQYF
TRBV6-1	CASSEYRGDYNEQFF
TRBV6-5	CAIALLGQGAGELFF
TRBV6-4	CASPEELKPGELFF
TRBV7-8	CASSLARQLSNQPQHF
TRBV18	CASSPRASNYGYTF